The present T cell receptor (beta chain) was sequenced within a study of T cell responses to AZD1222 COVID-19 vaccine. Study observations and caveats: The donors showed a predominance of white British ancestry and of females, with possible underestimation of clonal diversity. Only a handful of AZD1222 recipients, six or seven in all, had baseline seropositivity. There were repertoire samples only from the period after the peak T cell response. Nearly half of spike-specific TCRs reportedly target unmutated variant regions.

Clones were sequenced by immunoSEQ multiplex PCR, and TCRdb holds only the in-frame ones, with some missing. Seen here are about 69,000 clones, over 80% observed once, and the top ten hold about 23%. On this clone itself: Its specificity is unknown.

The V and J ends lost 2 bases and 7 bases respectively, with 15 bases between them. This CDR3 comprises 16 residues. Germline values: CDR1 MNHNY, CDR2 SVGAGI (reference sequence). This clonotype originated in an adult who received the AZD1222 COVID-19 vaccine. The chain employs TRBV6-6 and TRBJ1-6; tentative D call: TRBD1 (5 bases). The sequences come from peripheral blood, collected 28 days after the second AZD1222 dose. DNA for the CDR3: TGTGCCAGCAGTTACCAAGGGGCCAGGGTGAATTCACCCCTCCACTTT. Amino acids: CASSYQGARVNSPLHF.